This entry describes one TCR beta chain. The target antigen is unknown. The sample belongs to a study of glioma-infiltrating T cells after dendritic cell vaccination. In the study overall: Patients received three intradermal dendritic cell vaccine injections at biweekly intervals. Study outcomes and limitations: No direct clonality-survival link was found; a diverse polyclonal response may matter.

Time point described: after dendritic cell vaccination, including at tumor progression/relapse. Isocitrate dehydrogenase mutation was absent in all glioblastoma patients. The assay was immunoSEQ multiplex PCR, and TCRdb's table has in-frame clones only and misses some. In the table there are tens of thousands of clones, around 85% of which are singletons. This CDR3 comprises 13 residues. Germline V gene lookup returns CDR1 LNHDA and CDR2 SQIVND (reference sequence). Trimming took 6 bases from V and 11 from J; bases not matched to a gene: 6. The chain joins TRBV19 to TRBJ1-6; TRBD1 agrees at 8 bases. The source is a human donor with glioblastoma. The material sequenced was blood, taken after dendritic cell vaccination. The CDR3 DNA reads as TGTGCCAGTAGAATCCACAGGGGGACACCCCTCCACTTT. Translation: CASRIHRGTPLHF.